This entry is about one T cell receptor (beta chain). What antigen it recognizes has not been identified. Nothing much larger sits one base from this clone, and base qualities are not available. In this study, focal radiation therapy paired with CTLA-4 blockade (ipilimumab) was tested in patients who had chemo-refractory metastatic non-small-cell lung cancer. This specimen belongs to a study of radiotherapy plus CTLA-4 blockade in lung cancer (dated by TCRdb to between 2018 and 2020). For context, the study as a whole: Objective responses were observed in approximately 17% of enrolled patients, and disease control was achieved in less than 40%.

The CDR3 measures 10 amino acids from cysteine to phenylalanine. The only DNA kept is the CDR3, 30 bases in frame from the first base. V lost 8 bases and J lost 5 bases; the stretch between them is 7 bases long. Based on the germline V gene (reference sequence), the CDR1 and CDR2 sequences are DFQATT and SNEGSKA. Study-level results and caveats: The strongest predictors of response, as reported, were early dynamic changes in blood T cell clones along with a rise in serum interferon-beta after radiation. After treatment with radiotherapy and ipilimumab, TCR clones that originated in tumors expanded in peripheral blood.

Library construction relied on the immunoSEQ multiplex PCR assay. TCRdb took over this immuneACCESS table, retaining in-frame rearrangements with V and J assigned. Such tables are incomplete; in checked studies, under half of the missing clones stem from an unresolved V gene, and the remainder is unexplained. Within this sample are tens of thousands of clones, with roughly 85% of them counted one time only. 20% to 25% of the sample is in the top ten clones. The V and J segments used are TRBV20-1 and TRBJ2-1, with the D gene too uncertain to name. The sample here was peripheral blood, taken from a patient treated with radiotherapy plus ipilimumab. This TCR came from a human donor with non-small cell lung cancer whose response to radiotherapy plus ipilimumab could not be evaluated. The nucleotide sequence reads TGCAGTTTCCGGGACAATGAGCAGTTCTTC. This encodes CSFRDNEQFF.